This T cell receptor (beta chain) was sequenced in a study of T-cell reconstitution after alpha-beta-depleted transplantation in children. This clonotype was recorded a few times. Antigen: not known. Researchers prepared the TCRbeta library using unique molecular identifiers, the study reports. A single record per CDR3 protein comes from TCRdb applying MiXCR to the PCR reads. The sample lists 300,000 to 350,000 distinct CDR3 sequences, about 16% occurring once. Whole-study results and caveats: At day 60, the high TCRbeta diversity found in some patients originated from recipient T cells and thymic progenitors that had survived. T cells produced anew were the main source of T-cell counts and diversity one year after transplant. Several hundred expanded graft clones reportedly were the source of alpha-beta T cells about two months after transplant.

The V gene's germline CDR1 is DFQATT and CDR2 SNEGSKA (reference sequence). The CDR3 spans 16 residues. V was shortened by 0 bases and J by 2 bases, with 15 bases between the two germline ends. The chain couples TRBV20-1 to TRBJ2-3; D could derive from TRBD1 or TRBD2 (5 bases each). This TCR was sampled from a male patient under 10 years old who had a stem cell transplant for acute lymphoblastic leukemia, so the T cells may come from the graft donor. The sequenced sample was PBMCs, mostly from graft donor cells, obtained 360 days after TCRalphabeta/CD19-depleted stem cell transplant. Written as DNA, the CDR3 is TGCAGTGCTAGAGATCGGAGCGTGGGGGTCACAGATACGCAGTATTTT. Amino acids: CSARDRSVGVTDTQYF.